This T cell receptor (beta chain) is from a study of shared clonotypes between healthy human individuals. This CDR3 is built from 16 residues. Germline V gene data show CDR1 as SGHTA and CDR2 as FQGTGA. V shed 6 bases and J 3 bases; nucleotides not matched to a gene: 9. The assay was immunoSEQ multiplex PCR, and TCRdb's table has in-frame clones only and misses some. The data hold about half a million clones, with roughly 80% observed a single time. The sequenced sample was PBMCs. The chain has TRBV7-3 and TRBJ1-1; TRBD1 matches at 11 bases. This receptor was obtained from a woman in her thirties or forties in good health. Some clones in this sample may be carry-over from other donors' samples. CDR3 protein: CASSPYVGQGDTEAFF. The CDR3, as DNA: TGTGCCAGCAGTCCCTACGTGGGACAGGGGGACACTGAAGCTTTCTTT.